Below, 29 T cell receptor beta chains from the same sample are listed, as sequenced in a study of T-cell reconstitution after alpha-beta-depleted transplantation in children. Preparing the TCRbeta library involved the use of unique molecular identifiers. In TCRdb, the PCR reads were re-called with MiXCR into one record per CDR3 protein. Here the sample spans about 440,000 distinct CDR3 sequences, approximately 42% being singletons. Sequences were derived from PBMCs, sampled before TCRalphabeta/CD19-depleted stem cell transplant. The receptors were sampled from a girl aged 2 to 9 with aplastic anemia, due to receive a stem cell transplant.

The chain links TRBV12-3 or TRBV12-4 to TRBJ2-2; no clear D gene. The CDR3 extends over 13 amino acids. Trimming took 6 bases from V and 5 from J, leaving 10 bases between them. This CDR3 reads CASRTDATGELFF. The DNA for the CDR3 is TGTGCCAGCAGAACGGACGCTACCGGGGAGCTGTTTTTT.

This clonotype appeared once. The chain couples TRBV10-3 to TRBJ2-2, with 10 positions matching TRBD2. The V and J ends lost 5 bases and 2 bases, in that order; junction bases with no gene match: 8. The V gene's germline CDR1 is ENHRY and CDR2 SYGVKD. This CDR3 comprises 17 residues. The chain's CDR3 is CAISSPSGGDNTGELFF. The CDR3 DNA reads TGTGCCATCAGTTCGCCTAGCGGGGGTGACAACACCGGGGAGCTGTTTTTT.

This clonotype was observed at least ten times. V usage is TRBV15 and J usage is TRBJ2-5; D unresolved. There are 12 residues in the CDR3. The germline V gene has CDR1 LNHNV and CDR2 YYDKDF (reference sequence). V lost 0 bases and J 5 bases, leaving 4 bases between the germline ends. CDR3 bases: TGTGCCACCAGCAGAGATCCGGAGACCCAGTACTTC. Translating it yields CATSRDPETQYF.

The chain employs TRBV28 and TRBJ2-5; 8 bases line up with TRBD1. Germline CDR1 is MDHEN and CDR2 is SYDVKM. The CDR3 is 13 residues long. V was clipped by 5 bases and J by 5 bases; unmatched bases: 4. CDR3 residues: CASSNNRGETQYF. The DNA of the CDR3 is TGTGCCAGCAGTAACAACAGGGGGGAGACCCAGTACTTC.

This clonotype was recorded a few times. This rearrangement joins TRBV20-1 to TRBJ2-7, with 7 bases aligning to TRBD2. V dropped 1 base and J dropped 3; count of bases not matched to a gene: 6. Germline CDR1 reads DFQATT; CDR2 reads SNEGSKA (reference sequence). CDR3 length equals 14 residues. The CDR3 reads CSARGGRNSYEQYF. The DNA for the CDR3 is TGCAGTGCTAGAGGCGGGAGAAATAGCTACGAGCAGTACTTC.

V and J are TRBV5-1 and TRBJ2-1; 8 positions agree with TRBD2. Unmatched junction bases numbered 11, after V lost 5 bases and J lost 7 bases. Germline V gene data show CDR1 as SGHRS and CDR2 as YFSETQ. CDR3 length: 15 residues. The CDR3, as DNA: TGCGCCAGCAGGCCGGTGGGTAGCGGGATAAATGAGCAGTTCTTC. As protein: CASRPVGSGINEQFF. Full variable domain (missing parts from reference TRBV5-1 and TRBJ2-1): KAGVTQTPRYLIKTRGQQVTLSCSPISGHRSVSWYQQTPGQGLQFLFEYFSETQRNKGNFPGRFSGRQFSNSRSEMNVSTLELGDSALYLCASRPVGSGINEQFFGPGTRLTVL.

The chain joins TRBV28 to TRBJ1-1; 7 bases match TRBD1. The CDR3 has 16 residues. Per the germline V gene, CDR1 is MDHEN and CDR2 is SYDVKM. The V gene end was trimmed by 8 bases and the J gene end by 0 bases; junction bases not matched to a gene: 12. CDR3 amino acids: CASWEHRGGLNTEAFF. The CDR3 bases are TGTGCCAGCTGGGAGCACAGGGGAGGCCTGAACACTGAAGCTTTCTTT.

This clonotype occurred many times. This chain uses TRBV20-1 with TRBJ2-5; 9 positions match TRBD2. This CDR3 contains 18 residues. The J segment lost 4 bases and the V segment lost 0 bases, leaving 15 bases of the junction unmatched. CDR1 DFQATT and CDR2 SNEGSKA come from the germline V gene (reference sequence). The CDR3 reads CSARDEASGMDGGETQYF. The CDR3 DNA reads TGCAGTGCTAGAGATGAGGCTAGCGGGATGGATGGTGGAGAGACCCAGTACTTC.

This clonotype showed up just a few times. This rearrangement joins TRBV6-1 to TRBJ1-1; 8 bases fit TRBD1. The CDR3 runs 14 residues. Germline lookup yields CDR1 MNHNS and CDR2 SASEGT. Losses at the gene ends were 6 bases for V and 2 bases for J; bases not matched to a gene: 5. CDR3 sequence: CASRAGGFNTEAFF. The CDR3 DNA follows: TGTGCCAGCAGAGCAGGGGGCTTCAACACTGAAGCTTTCTTT.

This chain links TRBV5-5 with TRBJ1-5; D remains ambiguous. V was shortened by 0 bases and J by 6 bases, with 7 bases between the two germline ends. The CDR3 totals 13 residues. Germline V gene sequence: CDR1 SGHKS, CDR2 YYEKEE (reference sequence). As DNA, the CDR3 is TGTGCCAGCAGCTTGGAGTACGGTCAGCCCCAGCATTTT. As protein: CASSLEYGQPQHF.

The chain links TRBV20-1 to TRBJ2-3, with D possibly TRBD1 on 5 matching bases. V was trimmed by 1 base and J by 0 bases, leaving 11 bases between them. This CDR3 has 15 residues. Germline V gene data show CDR1 as DFQATT and CDR2 as SNEGSKA (reference sequence). In DNA, the CDR3 is TGCAGTGCTAGAGGGGGCCATTCTAGCACAGATACGCAGTATTTT. It yields the protein CSARGGHSSTDTQYF.

The table lists this clonotype with many counts. This chain joins TRBV12-3 or TRBV12-4 and TRBJ2-6; 11 bases agree with TRBD1. V shed 5 bases, J shed 2 bases, and the junction held 5 bases outside the gene matches. This CDR3 region has 17 residues. In nucleotides, the CDR3 is TGTGCCAGCAGTCCAAGGGACAGGGGGGCTGGGGCCAACGTCCTGACTTTC. This encodes CASSPRDRGAGANVLTF.

This clonotype was counted between two and nine times. The chain links TRBV4-3 to TRBJ2-1; the match to TRBD2 covers 8 bases. The V segment lost 0 bases and the J segment 3 bases; nucleotides outside the gene matches: 7. CDR3 length: 17 amino acids. The V gene's germline CDR1 is LGHNA and CDR2 YSLEER. The CDR3 coding sequence is TGCGCCAGCAGCCAAGACCTTGGACTAGCAAACTACAATGAGCAGTTCTTC. Translating it yields CASSQDLGLANYNEQFF.

The CDR3 here is CASSQDYRVGFPENGANVLTF. CDR3 in DNA: TGCGCCAGCAGCCAAGATTACCGAGTGGGGTTTCCGGAAAATGGGGCCAACGTCCTGACTTTC. This chain connects TRBV4-1 to TRBJ2-6; D is undetermined. V was pared by 0 bases and J by 3 bases, with 24 bases between. The length of the CDR3 is 21 residues. The germline CDR1 and CDR2 sequences are MGHRA and YSYEKL.

This chain uses TRBV20-1 with TRBJ2-5, with D hard to call. The CDR3 is 15 residues long. The germline gives CDR1 DFQATT, CDR2 SNEGSKA (reference sequence). V dropped 3 bases and J dropped 4 bases, with 18 bases sitting between them. CDR3 amino acids: CSARFPSGGGETQYF. CDR3 bases: TGCAGTGCTAGGTTCCCTAGTGGCGGTGGAGAGACCCAGTACTTC.

This clonotype was counted only a few times. J is TRBJ1-5 and V is TRBV18, with D possibly TRBD1 on 5 matching bases. The CDR3 has 16 amino acids. Deletions cut 3 bases from V and 5 bases from J, with 17 bases between. Germline CDR1 and CDR2: KGHSH and LQKENI. The CDR3 region is CASSPVAGRADQPQHF. The CDR3 DNA reads as TGTGCCAGCTCACCGGTCGCGGGCAGGGCGGATCAGCCCCAGCATTTT.

This clonotype was recorded a few times. The gene calls are TRBV11-1 and TRBJ2-7; D gene uncertain. This CDR3 spans 18 amino acids. Germline-derived CDR1 and CDR2 are SGHAT and FQDESV (reference sequence). With 4 bases removed from V and 3 bases from J, the gap between germline ends came to 25 bases. CDR3 bases: TGTGCCAGCAGCTGGCCGAGGTTCACTGGGCGTCCCGACTACGAGCAGTACTTC. Residues: CASSWPRFTGRPDYEQYF.

The V call is TRBV7-9, the J call TRBJ1-1; tentatively, D is TRBD1 (5 bases). Trimming removed 0 bases at V and 0 bases at J, with 14 bases between. Germline assignment: CDR1 SEHNR and CDR2 FQNEAQ (reference sequence). The CDR3 runs to 17 residues. The CDR3, as DNA: TGTGCCAGCAGCTTAGCTGGGGGACCGATTATGAACACTGAAGCTTTCTTT. This gives the protein CASSLAGGPIMNTEAFF.

Many counts were recorded for this clonotype. The V gene is TRBV4-3, the J gene TRBJ2-1, with no clear D. The CDR3 consists of 16 residues. V lost 0 bases and J 2 bases, leaving 11 bases between the germline ends. CDR1 is LGHNA and CDR2 is YSLEER in the germline V gene. The CDR3: CASSQDRRLPYNEQFF. As DNA, the CDR3 is TGCGCCAGCAGCCAAGATCGGCGGCTTCCCTACAATGAGCAGTTCTTC.

This clonotype has a count of ten or more. The CDR3 region is CATTLKRGGPRGEQFF. CDR3 nucleotides: TGTGCCACCACCCTCAAAAGGGGGGGACCCCGGGGTGAGCAGTTCTTC. The V gene is TRBV15, the J gene TRBJ2-1; a weak D match, TRBD2 (7 bases). Germline CDR1 LNHNV, CDR2 YYDKDF (reference sequence). V was pared by 7 bases and J by 9 bases, with 25 bases between. The CDR3 is made up of 16 amino acids.

The rearrangement joins TRBV5-1 to TRBJ2-3, with TRBD2 identical over 9 bases. The junction had 5 bases not matched to a gene; V was cut back by 0 bases and J by 6 bases. This CDR3 comprises 15 residues. Germline lookup yields CDR1 SGHRS and CDR2 YFSETQ. CDR3 nucleotides: TGCGCCAGCAGCTTGGAAGGTAGCGGGGGCGATACGCAGTATTTT. It is translated as CASSLEGSGGDTQYF.

This clonotype has just a few counts. This rearrangement joins TRBV5-1 to TRBJ2-1; no definite D call. Trimming shortened V by 4 bases and J by 3 bases, and 8 bases separated the two germline ends. Germline V gene lookup returns CDR1 SGHRS and CDR2 YFSETQ. The length of the CDR3 is 13 residues. The chain's CDR3 is CASSLEIYNEQFF. CDR3 coding DNA: TGCGCCAGCAGCCTCGAAATCTACAATGAGCAGTTCTTC. The full variable domain, in which reference TRBV5-1 and TRBJ2-1 provide the parts outside the CDR3, is KAGVTQTPRYLIKTRGQQVTLSCSPISGHRSVSWYQQTPGQGLQFLFEYFSETQRNKGNFPGRFSGRQFSNSRSEMNVSTLELGDSALYLCASSLEIYNEQFFGPGTRLTVL.

The gene calls are TRBV29-1 and TRBJ2-7; TRBD2 matches 12 bases. The CDR3 is made up of 14 amino acids. J gave up 3 bases and V 0 bases, and 0 bases lay outside the gene matches. The germline V gene encodes CDR1 SQVTM and CDR2 ANQGSEA. The CDR3 protein is CSVEEGLAGYEQYF. The CDR3 coding sequence is TGCAGCGTTGAAGAGGGACTAGCGGGCTACGAGCAGTACTTC.

This clonotype was seen more than once but under ten times. The chain combines TRBV30 with TRBJ2-3; 11 bases line up with TRBD2. Germline CDR1 reads GTSNPN; CDR2 reads SVGIG (reference sequence). This CDR3 has 15 residues. The junction had 5 bases not matched to a gene; V was cut back by 2 bases and J by 4 bases. This CDR3 is CAWSNSGRVSDTQYF. The CDR3 coding sequence is TGTGCCTGGAGTAATAGCGGGAGGGTTTCAGATACGCAGTATTTT.

The chain joins TRBV5-1 to TRBJ1-6; D not certain. Trimming took off 0 bases at V and 6 bases at J, with 7 bases between the two ends. The CDR3 contains 14 residues. Germline CDR1 SGHRS, CDR2 YFSETQ. The CDR3 reads CASSLGTFNSPLHF. CDR3 DNA sequence: TGCGCCAGCAGCTTGGGGACGTTTAATTCACCCCTCCACTTT.

The chain recombines TRBV7-2 with TRBJ2-1; 10 bases line up with TRBD2. The CDR3 extends over 17 amino acids. CDR1 is SGHTA, CDR2 FQGNSA, per germline. After removal of 3 bases from V and 2 bases from J, the junction contained 7 bases not matched to a gene. As DNA, the CDR3 is TGTGCCAGCAGCTTCCCCGTCCTAGCGGGAGCCTACAATGAGCAGTTCTTC. Translation: CASSFPVLAGAYNEQFF.

This clonotype has at least ten counts. The chain joins TRBV4-2 to TRBJ2-5; 11 bases map to TRBD2. Germline V gene lookup returns CDR1 LGHNA and CDR2 YNFKEQ. The V gene end was trimmed by 1 base and the J gene end by 1 base; junction bases not matched to a gene: 2. The CDR3 spans 16 residues. DNA of the CDR3: TGTGCCAGCAGCCAAGCTGGACTAGCGGGCCAAGAGACCCAGTACTTC. It codes for CASSQAGLAGQETQYF.

The chain recombines TRBV11-2 with TRBJ2-7; TRBD1 or TRBD2 may be the D gene (5 bases each). The germline V gene encodes CDR1 SGHAT and CDR2 FQNNGV. Between the trimmed V and J ends, which lost 2 bases and 4 bases, there was a span of 15 bases. This CDR3 comprises 15 residues. CDR3 in DNA: TGTGCCAGCAGCTTATTTGAGGGGCTCGGGTACGAGCAGTACTTC. The encoded protein is CASSLFEGLGYEQYF.

The chain links TRBV5-1 to TRBJ1-2; 9 bases align to TRBD1. This CDR3 spans 13 amino acids. Germline trimming cut 2 bases from V and 7 bases from J; bases unmatched to any gene: 3. Germline CDR1 SGHRS, CDR2 YFSETQ. The CDR3 region is CASSFLTGGGYTF. The DNA for the CDR3 is TGCGCCAGCAGCTTCTTGACAGGGGGTGGCTACACCTTC.